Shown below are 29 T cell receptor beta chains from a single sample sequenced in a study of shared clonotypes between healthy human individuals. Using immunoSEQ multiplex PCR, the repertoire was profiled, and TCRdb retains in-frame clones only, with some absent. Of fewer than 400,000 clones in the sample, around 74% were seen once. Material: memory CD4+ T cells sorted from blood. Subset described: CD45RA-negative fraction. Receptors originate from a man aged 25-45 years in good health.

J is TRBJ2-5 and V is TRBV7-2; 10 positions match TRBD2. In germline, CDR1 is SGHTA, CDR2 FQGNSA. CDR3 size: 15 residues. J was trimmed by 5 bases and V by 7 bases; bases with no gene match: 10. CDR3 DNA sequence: TGTGCCAGCAACCTAGCGGGAGCCCACGGGGAGACCCAGTACTTC. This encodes CASNLAGAHGETQYF.

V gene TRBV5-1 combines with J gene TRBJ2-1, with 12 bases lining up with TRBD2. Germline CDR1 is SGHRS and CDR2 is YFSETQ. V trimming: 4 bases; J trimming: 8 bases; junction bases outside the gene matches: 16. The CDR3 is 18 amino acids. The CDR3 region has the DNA TGCGCCAGCAGCCAACTGCCTAGCGGGAGGGCCTTTCACGATGAGCAGTTCTTC. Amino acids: CASSQLPSGRAFHDEQFF. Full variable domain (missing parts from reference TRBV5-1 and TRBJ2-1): KAGVTQTPRYLIKTRGQQVTLSCSPISGHRSVSWYQQTPGQGLQFLFEYFSETQRNKGNFPGRFSGRQFSNSRSEMNVSTLELGDSALYLCASSQLPSGRAFHDEQFFGPGTRLTVL.

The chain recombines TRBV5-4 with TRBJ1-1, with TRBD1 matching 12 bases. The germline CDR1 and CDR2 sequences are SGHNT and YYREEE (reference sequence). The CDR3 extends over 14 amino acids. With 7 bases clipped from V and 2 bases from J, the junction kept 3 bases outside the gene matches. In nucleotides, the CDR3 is TGTGCCAGCGGGACAGGGGGCATCAACACTGAAGCTTTCTTT. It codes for CASGTGGINTEAFF. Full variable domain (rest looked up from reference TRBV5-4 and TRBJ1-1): ETGVTQSPTHLIKTRGQQVTLRCSSQSGHNTVSWYQQALGQGPQFIFQYYREEENGRGNFPPRFSGLQFPNYSSELNVNALELDDSALYLCASGTGGINTEAFFGQGTRLTVV.

Here the CDR3 DNA reads TGTGCCAGCACAGTGGGCCGTACCTATGGCTACACCTTC. It yields the protein CASTVGRTYGYTF. The chain links TRBV2 to TRBJ1-2; D is undetermined. Germline CDR1 and CDR2: SNHLY and FYNNEI. Trimming left V 7 bases short and J 4 bases short, with 13 bases between. The CDR3 spans 13 residues.

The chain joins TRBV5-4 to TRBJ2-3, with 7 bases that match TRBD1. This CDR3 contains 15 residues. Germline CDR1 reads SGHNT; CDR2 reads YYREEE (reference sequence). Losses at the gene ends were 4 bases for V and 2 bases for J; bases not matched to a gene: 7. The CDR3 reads CASSHDRVNTDTQYF. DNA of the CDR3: TGTGCCAGCAGCCATGACAGGGTTAACACAGATACGCAGTATTTT.

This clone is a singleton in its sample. CDR3: CASTPASFGEQYF. The CDR3, as DNA: TGTGCCAGCACCCCGGCGAGCTTCGGCGAGCAGTACTTC. V usage is TRBV28 and J usage is TRBJ2-7; D not resolved. Trimming cost V 7 bases and J 6 bases, with 16 bases left between them. This CDR3 is 13 amino acids long. The germline V gene encodes CDR1 MDHEN and CDR2 SYDVKM.

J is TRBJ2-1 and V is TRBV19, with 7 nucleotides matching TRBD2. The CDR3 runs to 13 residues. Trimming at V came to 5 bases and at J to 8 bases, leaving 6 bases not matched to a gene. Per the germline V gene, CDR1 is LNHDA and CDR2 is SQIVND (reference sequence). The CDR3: CASSVAGRDEQFF. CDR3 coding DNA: TGTGCCAGTAGTGTTGCAGGGAGGGATGAGCAGTTCTTC.

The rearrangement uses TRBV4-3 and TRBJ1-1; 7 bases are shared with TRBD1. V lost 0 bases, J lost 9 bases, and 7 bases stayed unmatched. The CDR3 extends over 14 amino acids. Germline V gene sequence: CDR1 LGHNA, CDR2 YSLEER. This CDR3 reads CASSQDYGDRKAFF. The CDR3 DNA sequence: TGCGCCAGCAGCCAAGATTATGGGGACAGAAAAGCTTTCTTT.

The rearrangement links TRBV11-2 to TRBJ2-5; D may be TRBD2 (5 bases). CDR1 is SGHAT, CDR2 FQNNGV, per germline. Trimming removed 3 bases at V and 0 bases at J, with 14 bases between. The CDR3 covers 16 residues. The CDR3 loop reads CASSFLASSNQETQYF. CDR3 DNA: TGTGCCAGCAGCTTTCTCGCATCTAGCAACCAAGAGACCCAGTACTTC.

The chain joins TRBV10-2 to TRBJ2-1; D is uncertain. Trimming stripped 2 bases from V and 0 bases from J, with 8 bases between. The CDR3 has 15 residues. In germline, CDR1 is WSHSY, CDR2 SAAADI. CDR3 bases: TGCGCCAGCAGTGAGGGGCGGAGCTCCTACAATGAGCAGTTCTTC. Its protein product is CASSEGRSSYNEQFF.

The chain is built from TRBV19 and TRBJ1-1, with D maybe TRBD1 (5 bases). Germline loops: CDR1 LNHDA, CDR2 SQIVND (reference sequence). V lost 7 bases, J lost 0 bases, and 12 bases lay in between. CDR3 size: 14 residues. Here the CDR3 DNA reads TGTGCCAGTACGTTGGACAACTTGAACACTGAAGCTTTCTTT. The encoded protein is CASTLDNLNTEAFF.

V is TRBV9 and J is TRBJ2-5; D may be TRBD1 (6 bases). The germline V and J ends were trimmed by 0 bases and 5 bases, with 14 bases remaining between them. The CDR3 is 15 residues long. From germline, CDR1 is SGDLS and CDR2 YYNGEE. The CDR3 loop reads CASSVAGGAGETQYF. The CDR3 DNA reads TGTGCCAGCAGCGTAGCTGGGGGCGCAGGTGAGACCCAGTACTTC.

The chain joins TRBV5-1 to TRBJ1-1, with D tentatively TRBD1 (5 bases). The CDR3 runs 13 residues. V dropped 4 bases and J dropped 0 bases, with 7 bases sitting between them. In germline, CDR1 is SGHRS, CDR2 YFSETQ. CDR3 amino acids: CASSMTVNTEAFF. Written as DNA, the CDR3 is TGCGCCAGCAGCATGACAGTGAACACTGAAGCTTTCTTT.

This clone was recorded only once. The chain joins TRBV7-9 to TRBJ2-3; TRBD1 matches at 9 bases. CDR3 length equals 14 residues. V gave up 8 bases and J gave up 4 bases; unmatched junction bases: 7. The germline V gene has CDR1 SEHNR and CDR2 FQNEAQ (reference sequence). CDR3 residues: CASGGQGWADTQYF. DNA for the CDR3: TGTGCCAGCGGAGGACAGGGGTGGGCAGATACGCAGTATTTT.

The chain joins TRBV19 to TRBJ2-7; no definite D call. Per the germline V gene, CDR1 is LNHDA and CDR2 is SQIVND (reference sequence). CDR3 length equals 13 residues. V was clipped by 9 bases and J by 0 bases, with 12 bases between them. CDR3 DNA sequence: TGTGCCAGCCAGACGGATACCTCCTACGAGCAGTACTTC. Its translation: CASQTDTSYEQYF.

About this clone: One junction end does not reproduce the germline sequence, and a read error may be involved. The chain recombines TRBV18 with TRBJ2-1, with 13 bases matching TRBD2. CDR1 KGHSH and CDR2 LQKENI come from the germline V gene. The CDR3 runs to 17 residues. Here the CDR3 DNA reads TGTGCCAGCTCTCCACTAGCGGGAGGGAGCTCCTACAATGAGCAGTTCTTC. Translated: CASSPLAGGSSYNEQFF.

DNA of the CDR3: TGTGCCAGCAGCTTTGGGCTAGGGAACAATGAGCAGTTCTTC. Translating it yields CASSFGLGNNEQFF. The rearrangement joins TRBV11-3 to TRBJ2-1; D unclear. The CDR3 extends over 14 amino acids. Looked up from germline, CDR1 is SGHNT and CDR2 is YENEEA. Between the trimmed V and J ends, which lost 3 bases and 5 bases, there was a span of 11 bases.

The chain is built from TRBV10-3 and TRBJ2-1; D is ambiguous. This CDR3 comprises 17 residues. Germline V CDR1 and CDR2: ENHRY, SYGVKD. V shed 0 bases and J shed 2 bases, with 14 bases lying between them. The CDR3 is CAISESEADPTYNEQFF. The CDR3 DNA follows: TGTGCCATCAGTGAGTCCGAAGCCGATCCTACCTACAATGAGCAGTTCTTC.

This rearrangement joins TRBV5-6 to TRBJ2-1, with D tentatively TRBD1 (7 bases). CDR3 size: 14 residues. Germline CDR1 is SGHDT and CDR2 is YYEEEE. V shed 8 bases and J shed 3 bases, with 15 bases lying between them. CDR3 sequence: CASYRQGLYNEQFF. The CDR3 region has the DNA TGTGCCAGTTATAGACAGGGACTCTACAATGAGCAGTTCTTC.

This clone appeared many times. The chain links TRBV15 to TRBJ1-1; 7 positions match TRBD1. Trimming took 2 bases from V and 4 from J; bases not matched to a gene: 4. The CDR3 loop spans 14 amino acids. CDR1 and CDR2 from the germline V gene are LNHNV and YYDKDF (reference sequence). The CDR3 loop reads CATSRYRGGTEAFF. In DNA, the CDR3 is TGTGCCACCAGCAGATACAGGGGTGGCACTGAAGCTTTCTTT.

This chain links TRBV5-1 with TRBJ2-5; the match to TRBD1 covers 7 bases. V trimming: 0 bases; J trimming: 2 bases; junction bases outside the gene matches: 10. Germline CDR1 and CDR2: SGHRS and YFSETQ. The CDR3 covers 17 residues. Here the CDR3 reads CASSLARGNLGQETQYF. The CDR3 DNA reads TGCGCCAGCAGCTTGGCCAGGGGGAATTTGGGTCAAGAGACCCAGTACTTC.

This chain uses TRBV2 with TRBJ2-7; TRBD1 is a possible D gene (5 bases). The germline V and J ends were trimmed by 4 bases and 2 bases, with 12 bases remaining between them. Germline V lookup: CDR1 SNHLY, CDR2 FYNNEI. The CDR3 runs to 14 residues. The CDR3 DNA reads TGTGCCAGCAGTGGTACAGGCGAAACCTACGAGCAGTACTTC. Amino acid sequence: CASSGTGETYEQYF.

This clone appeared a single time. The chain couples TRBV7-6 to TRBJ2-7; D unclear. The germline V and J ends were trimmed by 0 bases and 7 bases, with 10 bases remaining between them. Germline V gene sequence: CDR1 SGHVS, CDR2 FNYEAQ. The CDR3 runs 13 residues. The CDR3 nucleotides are TGTGCCAGCAGCTTAGCGCCCTCGGTAGAGCAGTACTTC. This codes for CASSLAPSVEQYF.

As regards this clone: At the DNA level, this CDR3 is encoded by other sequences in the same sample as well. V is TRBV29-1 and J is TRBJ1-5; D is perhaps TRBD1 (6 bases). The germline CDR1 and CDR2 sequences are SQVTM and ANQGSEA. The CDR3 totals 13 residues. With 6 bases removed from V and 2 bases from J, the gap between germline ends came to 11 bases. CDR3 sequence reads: CSVARGGNQPQHF. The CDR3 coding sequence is TGCAGCGTCGCCAGGGGAGGCAATCAGCCCCAGCATTTT.

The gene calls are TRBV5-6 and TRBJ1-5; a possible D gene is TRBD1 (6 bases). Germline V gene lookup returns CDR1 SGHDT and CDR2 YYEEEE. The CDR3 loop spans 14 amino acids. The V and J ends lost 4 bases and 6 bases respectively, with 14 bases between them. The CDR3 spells CASSGGARGQPQHF. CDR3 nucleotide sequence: TGTGCCAGCAGCGGGGGGGCCAGGGGTCAGCCCCAGCATTTT. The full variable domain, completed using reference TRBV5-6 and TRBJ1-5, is DAGVTQSPTHLIKTRGQQVTLRCSPKSGHDTVSWYQQALGQGPQFIFQYYEEEERQRGNFPDRFSGHQFPNYSSELNVNALLLGDSALYLCASSGGARGQPQHFGDGTRLSIL.

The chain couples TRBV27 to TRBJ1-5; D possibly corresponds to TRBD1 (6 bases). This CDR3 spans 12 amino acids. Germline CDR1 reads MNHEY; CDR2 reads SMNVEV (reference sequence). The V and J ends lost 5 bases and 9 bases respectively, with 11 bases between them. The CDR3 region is CASSPPQGPQHF. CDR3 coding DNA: TGTGCCAGCAGTCCCCCACAGGGGCCCCAGCATTTT.

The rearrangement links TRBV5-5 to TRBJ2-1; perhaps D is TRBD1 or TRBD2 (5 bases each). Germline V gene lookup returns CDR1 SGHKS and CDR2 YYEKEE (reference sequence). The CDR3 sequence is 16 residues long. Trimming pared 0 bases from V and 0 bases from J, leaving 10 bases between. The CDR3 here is CASSLAGTSSYNEQFF. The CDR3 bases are TGTGCCAGCAGCTTGGCAGGGACCAGCTCCTACAATGAGCAGTTCTTC.

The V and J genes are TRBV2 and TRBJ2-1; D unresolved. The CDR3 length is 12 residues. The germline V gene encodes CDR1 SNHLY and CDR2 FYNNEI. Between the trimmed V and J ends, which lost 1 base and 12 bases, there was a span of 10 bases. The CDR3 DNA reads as TGTGCCAGCAGTGAAGTCCCCTTTGGGCAGTTCTTC. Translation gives CASSEVPFGQFF.

The CDR3 here is CAYSGQGPYGYTF. The CDR3 DNA is TGTGCTTACAGTGGACAGGGGCCCTATGGCTACACCTTC. The chain couples TRBV7-9 to TRBJ1-2; 9 bases match TRBD1. The germline gives CDR1 SEHNR, CDR2 FQNEAQ (reference sequence). This CDR3 region has 13 residues. Full variable domain (missing parts from reference TRBV7-9 and TRBJ1-2): DTGVSQNPRHKITKRGQNVTFRCDPISEHNRLYWYRQTLGQGPEFLTYFQNEAQLEKSRLLSDRFSAERPKGSFSTLEIQRTEQGDSAMYLCAYSGQGPYGYTFGSGTRLTVV.